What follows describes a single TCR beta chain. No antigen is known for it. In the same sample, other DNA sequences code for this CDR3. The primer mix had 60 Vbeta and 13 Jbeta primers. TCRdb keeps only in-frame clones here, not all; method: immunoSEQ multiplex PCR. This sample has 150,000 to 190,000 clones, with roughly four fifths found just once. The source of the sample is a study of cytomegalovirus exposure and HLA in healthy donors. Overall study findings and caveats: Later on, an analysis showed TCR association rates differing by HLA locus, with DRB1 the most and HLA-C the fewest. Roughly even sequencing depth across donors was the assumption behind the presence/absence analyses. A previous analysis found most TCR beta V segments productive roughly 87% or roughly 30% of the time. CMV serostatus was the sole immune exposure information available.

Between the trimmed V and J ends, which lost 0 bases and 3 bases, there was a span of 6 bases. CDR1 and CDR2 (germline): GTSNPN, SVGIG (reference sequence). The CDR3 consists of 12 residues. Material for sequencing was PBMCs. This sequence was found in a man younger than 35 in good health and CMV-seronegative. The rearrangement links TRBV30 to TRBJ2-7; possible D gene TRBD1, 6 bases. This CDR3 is CAWSVGGYEQYF. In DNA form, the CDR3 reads TGTGCCTGGAGTGTAGGGGGCTACGAGCAGTACTTC. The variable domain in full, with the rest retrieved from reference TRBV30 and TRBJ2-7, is SQTIHQWPATLVQPVGSPLSLECTVEGTSNPNLYWYRQAAGRGLQLLFYSVGIGQISSEVPQNLSASRPQDRQFILSSKKLLLSDSGFYLCAWSVGGYEQYFGPGTRLTVT.